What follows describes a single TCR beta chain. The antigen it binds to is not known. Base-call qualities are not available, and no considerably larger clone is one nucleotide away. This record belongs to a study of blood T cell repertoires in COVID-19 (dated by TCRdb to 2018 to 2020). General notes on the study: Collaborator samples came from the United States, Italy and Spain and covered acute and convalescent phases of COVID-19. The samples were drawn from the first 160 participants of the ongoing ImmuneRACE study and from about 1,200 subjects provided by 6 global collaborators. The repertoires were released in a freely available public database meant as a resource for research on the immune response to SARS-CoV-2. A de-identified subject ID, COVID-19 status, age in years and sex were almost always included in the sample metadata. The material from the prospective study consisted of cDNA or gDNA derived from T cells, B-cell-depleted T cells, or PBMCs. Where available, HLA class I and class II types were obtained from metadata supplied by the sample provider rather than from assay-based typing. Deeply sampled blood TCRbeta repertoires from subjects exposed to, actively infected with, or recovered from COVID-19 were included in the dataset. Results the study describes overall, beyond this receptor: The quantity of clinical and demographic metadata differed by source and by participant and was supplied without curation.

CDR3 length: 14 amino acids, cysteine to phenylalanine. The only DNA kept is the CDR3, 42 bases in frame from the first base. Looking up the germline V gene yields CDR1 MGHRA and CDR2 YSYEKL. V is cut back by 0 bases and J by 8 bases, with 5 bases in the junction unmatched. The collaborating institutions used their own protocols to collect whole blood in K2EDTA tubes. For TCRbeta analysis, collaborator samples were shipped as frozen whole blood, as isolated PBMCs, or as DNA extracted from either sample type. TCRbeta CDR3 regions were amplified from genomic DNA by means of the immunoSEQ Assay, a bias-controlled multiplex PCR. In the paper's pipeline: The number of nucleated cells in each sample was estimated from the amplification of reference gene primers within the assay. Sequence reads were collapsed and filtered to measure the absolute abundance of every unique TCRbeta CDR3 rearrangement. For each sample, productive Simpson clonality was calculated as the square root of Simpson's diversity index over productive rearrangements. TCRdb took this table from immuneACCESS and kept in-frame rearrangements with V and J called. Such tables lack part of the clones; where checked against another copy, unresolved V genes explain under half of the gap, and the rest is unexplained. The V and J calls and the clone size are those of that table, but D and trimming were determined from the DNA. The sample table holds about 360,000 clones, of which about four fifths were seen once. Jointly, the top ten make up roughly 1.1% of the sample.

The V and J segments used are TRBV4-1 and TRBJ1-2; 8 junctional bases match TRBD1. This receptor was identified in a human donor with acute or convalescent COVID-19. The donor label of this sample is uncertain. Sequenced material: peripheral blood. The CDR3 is CASSQETPGGGYTF. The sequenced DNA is TGCGCCAGCAGCCAAGAAACGCCAGGGGGCGGCTACACCTTC.